This entry is about one T cell receptor beta chain. This clone appeared a few times. Its target antigen remains unknown. No per-base quality is available; no much larger clone lies one base away. This sample is drawn from a study of beta chain features in type 1 diabetes listed by TCRdb under 2018. The study in broad terms: Mean age, gender distribution, total cell number and subset yield were not different between patients and healthy donors. A total of about 100 million sorted cells were examined across all samples, and RNA yield correlated strongly with the number of cells per subset. Whereas all 30 or so donors provided naive and central memory subsets, regulatory and stem cell-like memory subsets were isolated from just 8 patients and about 8 healthy donors. The study compared TCRB repertoires of sorted circulating CD4+ T cell subsets between recently diagnosed type 1 diabetes patients and matched healthy donors. Results and caveats for the whole study, not just this receptor: The naive, central memory and regulatory TCRB repertoires appeared to resemble one another more closely among patients than among healthy donors. Shorter templates might be favored by PCR, yet because patient and control samples were amplified and corrected together, any such skew would affect both groups equally. At VDJ recombination sites, type 1 diabetes patients had fewer insertions and more deleted nucleotides, which implies abnormalities in thymic rearrangement. Only small numbers of individuals were included in the HLA sub-analyses, which left unresolved whether HLA type had any influence on TCRB rearrangement. A moderate but significant shortening of TCRB CDR3 length was observed in type 1 diabetes patients in all four CD4+ subsets. Sequencing cDNA rather than genomic DNA could over-represent highly expressing activated cells, although activation and CD3 levels did not differ between groups.

Spanning cysteine to phenylalanine, the CDR3 consists of 13 amino acids. Left in the record is the CDR3 DNA by itself, 39 bases read in frame from the first base. Sequences SNHLY (CDR1) and FYNNEI (CDR2) are obtained from the germline V gene. The junction carries 9 bases between V and J, which are trimmed by 3 bases and 7 bases respectively. All of the isolated RNA was reverse transcribed with the High Capacity cDNA Reverse Transcription Kit, so expressed TCRB transcripts were sequenced. Deep immunoSEQ sequencing was applied to naive, central memory and regulatory T cell samples, giving an average of about 3.7 million total reads per sample. After sorted cells were lysed in RLT buffer, RNA was extracted with DNase-treated RNeasy Micro or Mini kits, with the choice depending on cell number. To prevent cross-contamination, each cell subset was processed individually, whereas patient and healthy donor samples were processed jointly. Using the immunoSEQ multiplex PCR, TCRB sequences were amplified from cDNA into 87-bp fragments spanning the CDR3 region. Sequencing of the amplicons was done on the Illumina HiSeq platform. The original pipeline was this. PCR bias was computationally corrected using synthetic template baselines, reads within Hamming distance 2 were collapsed, and singletons that could not be merged were discarded. Reads were aligned against IMGT so that V, D and J genes, CDR3 length and insertions or deletions at six rearrangement sites could be assigned. Within each subset, clonotype counts were normalized to sorted cell number, after which true diversity and Gini coefficients were computed with the tcR R package. The overlap coefficient, calculated on TCRB nucleotide sequences, was used to quantify repertoire sharing. As a proxy for the pre-selection repertoire, out-of-frame TCRB sequences from naive cells were analyzed. In its TCRdb copy, this immuneACCESS table keeps in-frame sequences only and misses some clones. Where compared with another copy, unresolved V genes explain less than half of these, and the others have no known cause. Clone size and V and J calls were adopted from that table, with D and trimming inferred from the DNA. This sample gives approximately 380,000 clones in total; about 15% of them show up just once. The top ten constitute approximately 0.019% of the sample.

Each donor gave one peripheral blood draw, around 100 mL on average, collected into heparinised tubes. Using a panel that included CD45RO, CCR7, CD25, CD127, CD95 and CD27, naive, central memory, regulatory and stem cell-like memory CD4+ T cells were sorted on a BD FACSAria II. Purity was above 95% for every sorted population. Right away, PBMCs were isolated by Lymphoprep density gradient centrifugation and were stained directly, with no culture step. So that batch effects would be minimized, each experiment stained and sorted samples in pairs, pairing one healthy donor with one patient. The TCR sequence derives from a woman aged 18-29 years in good health. The V and J genes are TRBV2 and TRBJ2-2, with TRBD1 perhaps the D gene, on 7 matching bases. Sequenced sample: naive CD4+ T cells from blood. What this sample's cell subset or site label stands for: true naive CD4+ T cells. The CDR3 has the sequence CASSDRGVGELFF. The DNA sequence is TGTGCCAGCAGTGACAGGGGGGTCGGGGAGCTGTTTTTT.